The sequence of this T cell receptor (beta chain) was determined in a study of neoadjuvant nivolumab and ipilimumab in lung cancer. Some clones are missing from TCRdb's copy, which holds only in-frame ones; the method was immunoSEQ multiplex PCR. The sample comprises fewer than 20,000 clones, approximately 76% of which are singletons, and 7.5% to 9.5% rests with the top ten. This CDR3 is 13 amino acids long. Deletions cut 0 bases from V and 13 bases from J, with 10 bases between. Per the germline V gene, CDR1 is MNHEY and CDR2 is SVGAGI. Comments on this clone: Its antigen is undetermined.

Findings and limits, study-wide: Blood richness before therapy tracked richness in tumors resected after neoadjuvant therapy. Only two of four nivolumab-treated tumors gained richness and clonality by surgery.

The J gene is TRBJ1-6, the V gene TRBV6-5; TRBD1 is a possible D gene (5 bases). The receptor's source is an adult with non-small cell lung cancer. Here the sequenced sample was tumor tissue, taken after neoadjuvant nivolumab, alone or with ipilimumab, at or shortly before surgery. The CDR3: CASSYSGDMPLHF. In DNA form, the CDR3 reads TGTGCCAGCAGTTACTCGGGGGATATGCCCCTCCACTTT.